These 11 T cell receptor beta chains were sequenced from one sample in a study of blood T cells in healthy people across ages. PCR was performed a second time for about 7 to 12 cycles using a sample-barcoded 5' primer and a J-beta primer mix. One entry per CDR3 protein results from TCRdb running MiXCR on the 5' RACE reads. The sample gives roughly 1.9 million distinct CDR3 sequences, more than 35% of which show up once; about 21% is in the top ten. Sequenced sample: blood. These receptors originate from a human donor in good health.

This clonotype has just a few counts. The junction does not match germline at one end; this may be a read error. The V and J genes are TRBV5-1 and TRBJ2-3, with a possible D match to TRBD2 (6 bases). The CDR3 has 12 residues. The germline V gene encodes CDR1 SGHRS and CDR2 YFSETQ. CDR3 residues: CVSRLATDTQYF. In DNA, the CDR3 is TGCGTCAGCAGGCTAGCGACAGATACGCAGTATTTT.

The rearrangement uses TRBV7-2 and TRBJ1-4, with unresolved D. CDR3 length equals 15 residues. Germline CDR1 SGHTA, CDR2 FQGNSA. Trimming shortened V by 5 bases and J by 5 bases, and 15 bases separated the two germline ends. As DNA, the CDR3 is TGTGCCAGCAGCCCGCAAATAAGCCTCAATGAAAAACTGTTTTTT. Protein product: CASSPQISLNEKLFF.

In this sample, this clonotype turned up a few times. The chain links TRBV11-2 to TRBJ1-5, with D perhaps TRBD1 (5 bases). V was shortened by 3 bases and J by 1 base, with 10 bases between the two germline ends. The CDR3 runs to 15 residues. Germline CDR1 SGHAT, CDR2 FQNNGV. The CDR3 protein is CASSFQGLSNQPQHF. The CDR3, as DNA: TGTGCCAGCAGCTTCCAGGGATTGAGCAATCAGCCCCAGCATTTT.

The V and J genes are TRBV7-2 and TRBJ2-1; D not certain. Germline V gives CDR1 SGHTA, CDR2 FQGNSA. V lost 1 base and J lost 5, with 15 bases in between. CDR3 length: 16 amino acids. This CDR3 reads CASSLVISGEDNEQFF. The CDR3, as DNA: TGTGCCAGCAGCTTAGTAATATCAGGAGAGGACAATGAGCAGTTCTTC.

V and J are TRBV20-1 and TRBJ2-1, with D possibly being TRBD1 or TRBD2 (7 bases each). The germline gives CDR1 DFQATT, CDR2 SNEGSKA (reference sequence). Trimming stripped 6 bases from V and 5 bases from J, with 14 bases between. The length of the CDR3 is 13 residues. CDR3 DNA sequence: TGCAGTGCAGGGGGGGACAGACACAATGAGCAGTTCTTC. It yields the protein CSAGGDRHNEQFF.

The chain joins TRBV7-9 to TRBJ1-1, with D hard to call. Trimming stripped 1 base from V and 4 bases from J, with 7 bases between. This CDR3 spans 13 amino acids. The germline CDR1 and CDR2 sequences are SEHNR and FQNEAQ (reference sequence). The CDR3 is CASSLEATTEAFF. The CDR3 nucleotides are TGTGCCAGCAGCTTAGAGGCCACCACTGAAGCTTTCTTT.

There are a few counts of this clonotype. The J gene is TRBJ1-2, the V gene TRBV7-2, with D possibly being TRBD1 (6 bases). Germline loops: CDR1 SGHTA, CDR2 FQGNSA. V was shortened by 2 bases and J by 7 bases, with 14 bases between the two germline ends. The CDR3 has 14 amino acids. In DNA, the CDR3 is TGTGCCAGCAGCTTAAGGGCAGGGGAACGTGGCTACACCTTC. It is translated as CASSLRAGERGYTF.

For this clonotype: An end of the junction differs from the germline gene, which may be a read error. V gene TRBV4-3 combines with J gene TRBJ2-3; 7 bases agree with TRBD2. Germline CDR1 reads LGHNA; CDR2 reads YSLEER. The CDR3 sequence is 15 residues long. CDR3 region: CASSQDLLAADTQCF. The DNA of the CDR3 is TGCGCCAGCAGCCAGGACCTTCTAGCGGCAGATACGCAGTGTTTT.

In its sample, this clonotype was seen once. The V gene is TRBV25-1, the J gene TRBJ1-2; D remains ambiguous. The CDR3 consists of 18 residues. The V end lost 0 bases, the J end lost 0 bases, and 17 bases lay between the germline ends. CDR1 is MGHDK and CDR2 is SYGVNS in the germline V gene. CDR3 coding DNA: TGTGCCAGCAGTGAATATTTCCTTGAGGGAGATTCTAACTATGGCTACACCTTC. Encoded protein: CASSEYFLEGDSNYGYTF.

The gene calls are TRBV7-9 and TRBJ2-5; 7 bases agree with TRBD1. The DNA matches TRBJ2-7 better at its end, which makes the J call doubtful. Looked up from germline, CDR1 is SEHNR and CDR2 is FQNEAQ (reference sequence). The CDR3 consists of 17 residues. The CDR3 sequence: CASSGEVSGTDYYEQYF. The CDR3 region has the DNA TGTGCCAGCAGCGGAGAGGTATCCGGGACAGATTACTACGAGCAGTACTTC.

The V gene is TRBV5-6, the J gene TRBJ2-7; D possibly matches TRBD1 or TRBD2 (5 bases each). The CDR3 extends over 16 amino acids. The germline gives CDR1 SGHDT, CDR2 YYEEEE. The V and J ends lost 4 bases and 5 bases respectively, with 22 bases between them. CDR3 protein: CASSVLRDRSLDEQYF. Written as DNA, the CDR3 is TGTGCCAGCAGCGTACTCCGGGACCGGTCTTTGGACGAGCAGTACTTC.